This is a list of T cell receptor beta chains from one sample in a study of shared clonotypes between healthy human individuals. Clones were sequenced by immunoSEQ multiplex PCR, and TCRdb holds only the in-frame ones, with some missing. The data hold millions of clones, with less than 95% observed a single time. Material for sequencing was naive CD8+ T cells sorted from blood. The receptors come from a young man in good health. Each CDR3 is given with its conserved first and last residue. A D gene is named only where the DNA matches it firmly. Clone size is shown for a subset of rows, as once, few, many or a class of expanded clone.

V gene	J gene	clone size	D gene	CDR3 protein	CDR3 DNA
TRBV7-9	TRBJ2-5	-	-	CASSSPLQETQYF	TGTGCCAGCAGCTCCCCCCTTCAAGAGACCCAGTACTTC
TRBV27	TRBJ2-3	-	TRBD2	CASSLQKSSGSSTDTQYF	TGTGCCAGCAGTTTACAGAAGTCTAGCGGGTCTAGCACAGATACGCAGTATTTT
TRBV28	TRBJ2-7	-	-	CASRDAGYEQYF	TGTGCCAGCAGGGACGCGGGGTACGAGCAGTACTTC
TRBV7-9	TRBJ2-1	-	TRBD2	CASSPRGDNEQFF	TGTGCCAGCAGCCCCCGGGGGGACAATGAGCAGTTCTTC
TRBV30	TRBJ2-7	-	-	CAWNQQGTYEQYF	TGTGCCTGGAATCAACAGGGAACCTACGAGCAGTACTTC
TRBV7-2	TRBJ2-7	-	-	CASSHSLGDTYEQYF	TGTGCCAGCAGCCACTCCCTGGGGGATACCTACGAGCAGTACTTC
TRBV29-1	TRBJ1-2	-	-	CSVETGSDYGYTF	TGCAGCGTTGAAACGGGATCTGACTATGGCTACACCTTC
TRBV6-5	TRBJ2-7	-	TRBD2	CATLGTSGSEQYF	TGTGCCACCCTCGGGACTAGCGGGAGCGAGCAGTACTTC
TRBV5-8	TRBJ1-5	-	-	CASSLGGYSNQPQHF	TGTGCCAGCAGCTTGGGTGGATATAGCAATCAGCCCCAGCATTTT
TRBV15	TRBJ2-7	-	TRBD1	CATSRDTGTGSYEQYF	TGTGCCACCAGCAGGGATACCGGGACAGGGTCCTACGAGCAGTACTTC
TRBV6-5	TRBJ1-2	-	-	CASSSGTSYTF	TGTGCCAGCAGTTCCGGGACCAGCTACACCTTC
TRBV29-1	TRBJ1-2	few	-	CSVVGYTF	TGCAGCGTTGTTGGCTACACCTTC
TRBV5-6	TRBJ2-7	-	-	CASSLGRSYEQYF	TGTGCCAGCAGTCTCGGGAGATCCTACGAGCAGTACTTC
TRBV10-2	TRBJ2-7	-	-	CASSESGTGLKFDEQYF	TGCGCCAGCAGTGAGTCCGGTACAGGGCTAAAATTCGACGAGCAGTACTTC
TRBV27	TRBJ2-4	-	-	CASSFVGAENIQYF	TGTGCCAGCAGTTTCGTAGGGGCGGAAAACATTCAGTACTTC